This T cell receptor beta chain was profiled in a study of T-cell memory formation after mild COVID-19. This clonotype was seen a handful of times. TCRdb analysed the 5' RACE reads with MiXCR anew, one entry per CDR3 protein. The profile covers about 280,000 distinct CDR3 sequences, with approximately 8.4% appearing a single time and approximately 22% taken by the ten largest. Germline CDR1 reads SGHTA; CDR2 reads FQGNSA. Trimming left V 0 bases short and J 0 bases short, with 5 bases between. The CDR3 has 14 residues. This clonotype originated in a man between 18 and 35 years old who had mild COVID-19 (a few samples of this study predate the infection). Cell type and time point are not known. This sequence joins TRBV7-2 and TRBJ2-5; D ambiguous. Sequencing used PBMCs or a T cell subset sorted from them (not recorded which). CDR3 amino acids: CASSLAAYQETQYF. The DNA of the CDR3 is TGTGCCAGCAGCTTAGCGGCGTACCAAGAGACCCAGTACTTC.